The source of this T cell receptor (beta chain) is a study of PD-1 blockade in classical Hodgkin lymphoma. Generated by immunoSEQ multiplex PCR, the TCRdb table keeps only in-frame clones and is missing some. This repertoire shows 39,000 or so clones, about 88% found once; its top ten account for more than 5.5%. The junction had 6 bases not matched to a gene; V was cut back by 4 bases and J by 8 bases. The CDR3 runs to 12 residues. The germline V gene has CDR1 SQVTM and CDR2 ANQGSEA. Study-level points and caveats: As was reported, newly diagnosed patients showed lower baseline TCR diversity than healthy donors did. Why the repertoires differ is still unclear, perhaps disease activity or prior therapy.

Each and every patient relapsed after autologous stem cell transplantation, and patients got differing brentuximab vedotin exposure. On this clone itself: Its antigen is as yet unknown.

V is TRBV29-1 and J is TRBJ1-2; 8 nucleotides match TRBD1. The sequencing used peripheral blood mononuclear cells (PBMCs), collected before the second cycle of nivolumab. The TCR was taken from a human donor with classical Hodgkin lymphoma. The CDR3 sequence is CSVGTGTGGYTF. The DNA for the CDR3 is TGCAGCGTTGGGACAGGGACTGGGGGCTACACCTTC.